The 3 T cell receptor beta chains below come from one sample, sequenced in a study of T-cell memory formation after mild COVID-19. TCRdb recomputed calls from the 5' RACE reads with MiXCR, one row per CDR3 protein. The sample carries around 120,000 distinct CDR3 sequences, 15% to 20% recorded once. Source material: PBMCs or a T cell subset sorted from them (not recorded which). The receptors derive from an adult woman who had mild COVID-19 (a few samples of this study predate the infection). Cell type and time point are not known.

The table lists this clonotype with a few counts. The V gene is TRBV30, the J gene TRBJ2-7, with no clear D. CDR1 and CDR2 from the germline V gene are GTSNPN and SVGIG (reference sequence). V lost 0 bases and J 6 bases, leaving 15 bases between the germline ends. CDR3 length equals 14 residues. In DNA form, the CDR3 reads TGTGCCTGGAGTGTAGGAGCTAGTCCTGGCGAGCAGTACTTC. Amino acids: CAWSVGASPGEQYF.

The CDR3 nucleotides read TGTGCCAGCAGCTCGGCCGGACAGGGGGCTTTCTCTGGAAACACCATATATTTT. Translated, it gives CASSSAGQGAFSGNTIYF. V is TRBV7-9 and J is TRBJ1-3; 11 bases are a match to TRBD1. This CDR3 contains 18 residues. V lost 4 bases, J lost 0 bases, and 8 bases stayed unmatched. Germline V lookup: CDR1 SEHNR, CDR2 FQNEAQ (reference sequence).

The CDR3 DNA reads TGTGCCAGCAGCCTGGACACCCGTCCACAGTTCTTC. Protein product: CASSLDTRPQFF. V is TRBV5-5 and J is TRBJ2-1, with D perhaps TRBD1 (5 bases). Looked up from germline, CDR1 is SGHKS and CDR2 is YYEKEE (reference sequence). The CDR3 spans 12 residues. V was cut by 4 bases and J by 13 bases, with 15 bases left in between. Complete variable domain (other parts from reference TRBV5-5 and TRBJ2-1): DAGVTQSPTHLIKTRGQQVTLRCSPISGHKSVSWYQQVLGQGPQFIFQYYEKEERGRGNFPDRFSARQFPNYSSELNVNALLLGDSALYLCASSLDTRPQFFGPGTRLTVL.